These T cell receptor beta chains were read from a single sample in a study of patients and donors after allogeneic stem cell transplantation. TCRdb reanalysed the RT-PCR reads using MiXCR and keeps one entry per CDR3 protein. The sample consists of 400,000 to 500,000 distinct CDR3 sequences, 16% of them appearing once. The sample comprised blood, either unsorted or a sorted T cell fraction (not recorded which). Receptors were obtained from a human donor who was either an allogeneic HSCT recipient or a stem cell or donor lymphocyte infusion donor (not recorded which). It is not recorded whose cells these are; they may come from a transplant donor. The CDR3 runs from the conserved cysteine through the conserved F or W. The D gene is left open where the match is weak. Clone size is given for some rows only: seen once, a few or many times, or a class if the clone is expanded.

TRBJ1-2 | many | TRBV20-1 | . | CSARDGGGYTF | TGCAGTGCTAGAGATGGGGGTGGCTACACCTTC
TRBJ1-2 | few | TRBV4-1 | TRBD1 | CASSQEFRGPDGYTF | TGCGCCAGCAGCCAGGAATTCAGGGGGCCCGATGGCTACACCTTC
TRBJ1-6 | . | TRBV5-4 | TRBD1 | CASSPSHDRGGSPLHF | TGTGCCAGCAGCCCATCCCATGACAGGGGGGGATCACCCCTCCACTTT
TRBJ1-1 | few | TRBV28 | TRBD1 | CASSLSDRGRTEAFF | TGTGCCAGCAGTTTATCTGACAGGGGGCGTACTGAAGCTTTCTTT
TRBJ2-1 | few | TRBV24-1 | TRBD2 | CATSEPGLAGDNEQFF | TGTGCCACCAGTGAGCCGGGACTAGCGGGGGACAATGAGCAGTTCTTC
TRBJ2-7 | . | TRBV24-1 | . | CATSEQPYDEQYF | TGTGCCACCAGTGAACAGCCTTATGACGAGCAGTACTTC
TRBJ2-5 | . | TRBV7-9 | TRBD1 | CASSLGGTGPRETQYF | TGTGCCAGCAGCTTGGGTGGGACAGGGCCTCGGGAGACCCAGTACTTC
TRBJ2-1 | . | TRBV2 | . | CASSDETYNEQFF | TGTGCCAGCAGTGACGAGACTTACAATGAGCAGTTCTTC
TRBJ1-1 | . | TRBV19 | . | CASTQWLNTEAFF | TGTGCCAGTACCCAATGGCTGAACACTGAAGCTTTCTTT
TRBJ1-2 | . | TRBV5-1 | . | CASSSEAGRYGYTF | TGCGCCAGCAGCTCAGAGGCAGGGCGATATGGCTACACCTTC
TRBJ2-7 | few | TRBV24-1 | TRBD1 | CATSVGGTGAYEQYF | TGTGCCACCAGTGTGGGGGGGACAGGGGCCTACGAGCAGTACTTC
TRBJ2-3 | . | TRBV15 | . | CATSRDLATDTQYF | TGTGCCACCAGCAGAGATCTAGCAACAGATACGCAGTATTTT
TRBJ2-2 | . | TRBV11-2 | . | CASSSDPTRPNTGELFF | TGTGCCAGCAGCTCGGACCCTACCCGGCCGAACACCGGGGAGCTGTTTTTT
TRBJ2-7 | . | TRBV4-1 | . | CASSQPQGPYEQYF | TGCGCCAGCAGCCAACCACAGGGCCCCTACGAGCAGTACTTC
TRBJ1-3 | few | TRBV24-1 | TRBD1 | CATSDPGTGNTIYF | TGTGCCACCAGTGACCCCGGGACAGGGAACACCATATATTTT
TRBJ2-2 | . | TRBV30 | . | CAWSPKGELFF | TGTGCCTGGAGTCCGAAGGGGGAGCTGTTTTTT
TRBJ1-4 | few | TRBV5-1 | . | CASSYDKGNRGEKLFF | TGCGCCAGCAGTTATGATAAAGGGAACCGAGGTGAAAAACTGTTTTTT
TRBJ1-2 | . | TRBV6-1 | . | CASTLAGRHNYGYTF | TGTGCCAGCACCTTAGCGGGACGGCATAACTATGGCTACACCTTC
TRBJ2-3 | . | TRBV20-1 | TRBD1 | CSAATGGPDTQYF | TGCAGTGCCGCGACAGGGGGTCCAGATACGCAGTATTTT
TRBJ2-1 | . | TRBV4-3 | TRBD1 | CASSQGLIQGRVNEQFF | TGCGCCAGCAGCCAGGGCCTTATACAGGGGCGGGTCAATGAGCAGTTCTTC